These T cell receptor beta chains were read from a single sample in a study of shared clonotypes between healthy human individuals. Here immunoSEQ multiplex PCR was the method, and the copy in TCRdb shows in-frame clones only, minus some. Of roughly 2.1 million clones in the sample, about 92% were seen once. The material sequenced was naive CD8+ T cells from PBMCs. The receptor set was obtained from a man aged 18 to 29 in good health. Some clones in this sample may be carry-over from other donors' samples. Both conserved end residues are part of each CDR3. Each record gives: clone size, V gene, J gene, CDR3 protein. A row's size may be missing; if present it is once, few, many or a size class.

>NA|TRBV6-1|TRBJ2-1
CASTPDRVNEQFF
>NA|TRBV9|TRBJ2-1
CASSARPGSRNEQFF
>few|TRBV4-1|TRBJ1-5
CASSQGLSNQPQHF
>once|TRBV9|TRBJ2-1
CASSATTSVSYNEQFF
>once|TRBV4-3|TRBJ2-7
CASSQGLAGLYEQYF
>NA|TRBV4-1|TRBJ2-2
CASSQDLEGNTGELFF
>NA|TRBV18|TRBJ2-7
CASSPRLSGGNYEQYF
>NA|TRBV10-3|TRBJ2-2
CAISLAGGPRGELFF
>NA|TRBV7-9|TRBJ2-4
CASSLEEGAGNIQYF
>NA|TRBV13|TRBJ2-2
CASSPRLAEYTGELFF
>NA|TRBV29-1|TRBJ2-7
CSVLGSAMSASYEQYF
>NA|TRBV27|TRBJ1-1
CASWWRGSNTEAFF
>NA|TRBV18|TRBJ2-1
CASSPDYLSYNEQFF
>few|TRBV6-5|TRBJ1-1
CASSPPGRDTEAFF
>once|TRBV7-9|TRBJ2-1
CASSLREGEPSYNEQFF
>NA|TRBV10-2|TRBJ1-5
CASSGGQGSQPQHF
>NA|TRBV5-1|TRBJ2-2
CASSLPGTANTGELFF
>NA|TRBV27|TRBJ2-1
CASSLEWGSSYNEQFF
>NA|TRBV19|TRBJ1-5
CASSTPRGNQPQHF
>NA|TRBV5-6|TRBJ2-1
CASSPGLAGGVNEQFF
>NA|TRBV7-6|TRBJ2-2
CASSLRRLAGGPGTGELFF
>NA|TRBV27|TRBJ1-5
CASSRRPSDQPQHF
>NA|TRBV5-1|TRBJ2-2
CASSLVASGNTGELFF
>NA|TRBV11-2|TRBJ2-1
CASSPWTGVPYNEQFF